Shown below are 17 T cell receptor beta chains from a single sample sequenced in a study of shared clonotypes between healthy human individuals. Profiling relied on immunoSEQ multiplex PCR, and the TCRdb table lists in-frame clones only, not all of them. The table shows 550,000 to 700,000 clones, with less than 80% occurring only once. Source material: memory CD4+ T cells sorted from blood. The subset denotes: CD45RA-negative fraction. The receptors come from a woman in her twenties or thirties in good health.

For the CDR3, the DNA is TGTGCCAGCAGTGCGCAGGGGACCACTGAAGCTTTCTTT. It specifies CASSAQGTTEAFF. This chain links TRBV2 with TRBJ1-1; D possibly corresponds to TRBD1 (6 bases). The CDR3 runs 13 residues. V was shortened by 4 bases and J by 4 bases, with 10 bases between the two germline ends. Germline V gene data show CDR1 as SNHLY and CDR2 as FYNNEI.

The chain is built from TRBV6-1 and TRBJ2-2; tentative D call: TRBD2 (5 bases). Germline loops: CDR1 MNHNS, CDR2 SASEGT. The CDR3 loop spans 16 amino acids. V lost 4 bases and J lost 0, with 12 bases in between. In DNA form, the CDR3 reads TGTGCCAGCAGTGCCGACTATACCGCGAACACCGGGGAGCTGTTTTTT. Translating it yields CASSADYTANTGELFF.

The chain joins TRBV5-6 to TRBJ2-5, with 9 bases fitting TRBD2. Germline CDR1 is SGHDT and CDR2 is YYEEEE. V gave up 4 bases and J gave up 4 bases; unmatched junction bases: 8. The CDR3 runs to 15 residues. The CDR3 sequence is CASSMYSGSAETQYF. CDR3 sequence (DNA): TGTGCCAGCAGCATGTATAGCGGGAGTGCAGAGACCCAGTACTTC.

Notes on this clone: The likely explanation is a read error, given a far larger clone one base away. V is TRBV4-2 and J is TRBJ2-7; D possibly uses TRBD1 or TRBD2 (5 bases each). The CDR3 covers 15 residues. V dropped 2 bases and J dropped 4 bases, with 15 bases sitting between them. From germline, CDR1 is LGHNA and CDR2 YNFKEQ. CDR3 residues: CASSQPTGTNYEQYF. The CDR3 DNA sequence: TGTGCCAGCAGCCAACCTACGGGGACCAATTACGAGCAGTACTTC.

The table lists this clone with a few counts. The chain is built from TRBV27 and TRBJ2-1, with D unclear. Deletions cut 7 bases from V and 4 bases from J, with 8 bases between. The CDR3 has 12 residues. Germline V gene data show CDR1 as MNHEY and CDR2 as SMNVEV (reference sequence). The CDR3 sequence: CASKPEYNEQFF. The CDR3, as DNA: TGTGCCAGCAAACCGGAATACAATGAGCAGTTCTTC.

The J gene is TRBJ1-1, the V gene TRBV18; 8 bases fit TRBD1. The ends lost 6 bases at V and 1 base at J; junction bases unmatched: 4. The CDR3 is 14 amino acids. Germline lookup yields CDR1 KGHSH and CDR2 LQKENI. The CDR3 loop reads CASSRTGQNTEAFF. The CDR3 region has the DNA TGTGCCAGCTCGCGGACAGGGCAGAACACTGAAGCTTTCTTT.

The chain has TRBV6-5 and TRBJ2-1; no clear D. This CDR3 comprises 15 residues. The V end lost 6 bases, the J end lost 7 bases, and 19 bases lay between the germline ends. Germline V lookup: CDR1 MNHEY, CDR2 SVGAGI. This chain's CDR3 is CASRPTYRSGNEQFF. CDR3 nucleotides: TGTGCCAGCAGACCTACCTACCGCAGTGGGAATGAGCAGTTCTTC.

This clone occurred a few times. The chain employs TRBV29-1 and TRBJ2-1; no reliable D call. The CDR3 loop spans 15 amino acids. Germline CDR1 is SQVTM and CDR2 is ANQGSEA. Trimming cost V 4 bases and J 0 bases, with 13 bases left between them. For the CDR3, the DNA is TGCAGCGTTGTTGGGCGGAAAAGCTCCTACAATGAGCAGTTCTTC. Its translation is CSVVGRKSSYNEQFF.

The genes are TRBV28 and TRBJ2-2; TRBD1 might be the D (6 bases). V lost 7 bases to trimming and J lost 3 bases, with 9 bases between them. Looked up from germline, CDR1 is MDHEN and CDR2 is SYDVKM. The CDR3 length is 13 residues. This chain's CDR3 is CASNSGDTGELFF. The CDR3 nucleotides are TGTGCCAGCAATTCAGGGGACACCGGGGAGCTGTTTTTT. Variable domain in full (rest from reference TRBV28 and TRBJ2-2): DVKVTQSSRYLVKRTGEKVFLECVQDMDHENMFWYRQDPGLGLRLIYFSYDVKMKEKGDIPEGYSVSREKKERFSLILESASTNQTSMYLCASNSGDTGELFFGEGSRLTVL.

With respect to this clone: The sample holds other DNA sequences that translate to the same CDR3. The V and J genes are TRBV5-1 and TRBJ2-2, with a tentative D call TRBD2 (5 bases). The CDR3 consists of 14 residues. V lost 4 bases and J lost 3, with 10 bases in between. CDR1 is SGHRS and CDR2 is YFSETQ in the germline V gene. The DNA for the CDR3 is TGCGCCAGCAGCCCGGGAACACACACCGGGGAGCTGTTTTTT. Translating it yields CASSPGTHTGELFF.

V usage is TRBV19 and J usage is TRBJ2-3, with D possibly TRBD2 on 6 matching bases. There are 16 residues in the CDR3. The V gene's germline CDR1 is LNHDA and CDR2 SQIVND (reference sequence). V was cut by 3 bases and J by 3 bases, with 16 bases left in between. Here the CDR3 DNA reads TGTGCCAGTAGTATCCTATTGAATCTAGCGACAGATACGCAGTATTTT. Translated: CASSILLNLATDTQYF.

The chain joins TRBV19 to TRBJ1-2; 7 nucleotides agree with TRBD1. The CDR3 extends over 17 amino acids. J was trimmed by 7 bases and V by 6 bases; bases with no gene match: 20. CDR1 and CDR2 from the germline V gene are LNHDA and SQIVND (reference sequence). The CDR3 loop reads CASSPSLTGSWISGYTF. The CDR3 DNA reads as TGTGCCAGTAGCCCCAGTTTGACAGGGAGTTGGATTTCTGGCTACACCTTC.

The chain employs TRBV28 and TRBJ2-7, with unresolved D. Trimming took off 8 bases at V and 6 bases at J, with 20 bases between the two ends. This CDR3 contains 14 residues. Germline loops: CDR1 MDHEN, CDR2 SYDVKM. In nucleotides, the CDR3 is TGTGCCAGCCAACCCATCGACAAGTTACGCGAGCAGTACTTC. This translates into CASQPIDKLREQYF.

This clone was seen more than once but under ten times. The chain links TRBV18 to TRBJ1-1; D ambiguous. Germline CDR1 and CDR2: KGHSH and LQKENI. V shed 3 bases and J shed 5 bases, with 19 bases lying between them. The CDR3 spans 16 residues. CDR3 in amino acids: CASSPSRHPEGTEAFF. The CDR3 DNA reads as TGTGCCAGCTCACCGAGCCGACACCCTGAGGGTACTGAAGCTTTCTTT.

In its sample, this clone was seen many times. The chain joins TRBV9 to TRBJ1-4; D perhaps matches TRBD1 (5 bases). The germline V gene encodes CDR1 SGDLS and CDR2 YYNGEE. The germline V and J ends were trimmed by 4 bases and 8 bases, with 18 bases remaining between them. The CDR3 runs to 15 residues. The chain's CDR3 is CASSPQGFEREKLFF. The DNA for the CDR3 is TGTGCCAGCAGCCCTCAGGGTTTTGAACGGGAAAAACTGTTTTTT.

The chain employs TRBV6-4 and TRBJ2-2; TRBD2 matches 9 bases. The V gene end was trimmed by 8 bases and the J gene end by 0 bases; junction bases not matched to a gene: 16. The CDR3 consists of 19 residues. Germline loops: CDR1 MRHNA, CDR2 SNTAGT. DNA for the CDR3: TGTGCCAGCCGCAGCGCGTCTAGCGGGACCCTCGCGAACACCGGGGAGCTGTTTTTT. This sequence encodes CASRSASSGTLANTGELFF.

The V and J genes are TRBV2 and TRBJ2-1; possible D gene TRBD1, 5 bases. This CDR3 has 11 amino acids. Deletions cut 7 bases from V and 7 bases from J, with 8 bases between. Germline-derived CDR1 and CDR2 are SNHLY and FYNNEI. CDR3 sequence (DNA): TGTGCCAGCATAAGGACAAATGAGCAGTTCTTC. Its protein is CASIRTNEQFF.